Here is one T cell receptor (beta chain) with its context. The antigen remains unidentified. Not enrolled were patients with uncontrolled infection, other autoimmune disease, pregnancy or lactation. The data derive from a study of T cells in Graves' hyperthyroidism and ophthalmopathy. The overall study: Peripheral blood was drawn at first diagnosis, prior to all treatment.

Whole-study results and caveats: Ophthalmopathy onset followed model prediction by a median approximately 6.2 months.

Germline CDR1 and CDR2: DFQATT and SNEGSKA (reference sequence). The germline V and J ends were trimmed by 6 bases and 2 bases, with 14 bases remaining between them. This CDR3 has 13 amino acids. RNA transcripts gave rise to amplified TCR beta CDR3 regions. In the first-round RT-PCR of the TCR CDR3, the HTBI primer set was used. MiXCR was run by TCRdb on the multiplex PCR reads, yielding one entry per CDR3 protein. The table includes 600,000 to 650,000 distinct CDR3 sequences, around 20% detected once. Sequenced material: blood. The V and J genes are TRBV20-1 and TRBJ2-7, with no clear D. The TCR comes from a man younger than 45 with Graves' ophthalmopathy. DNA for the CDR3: TGCAGTGCGCTGGGCTCTGGAACCTACGAGCAGTACTTC. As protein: CSALGSGTYEQYF.